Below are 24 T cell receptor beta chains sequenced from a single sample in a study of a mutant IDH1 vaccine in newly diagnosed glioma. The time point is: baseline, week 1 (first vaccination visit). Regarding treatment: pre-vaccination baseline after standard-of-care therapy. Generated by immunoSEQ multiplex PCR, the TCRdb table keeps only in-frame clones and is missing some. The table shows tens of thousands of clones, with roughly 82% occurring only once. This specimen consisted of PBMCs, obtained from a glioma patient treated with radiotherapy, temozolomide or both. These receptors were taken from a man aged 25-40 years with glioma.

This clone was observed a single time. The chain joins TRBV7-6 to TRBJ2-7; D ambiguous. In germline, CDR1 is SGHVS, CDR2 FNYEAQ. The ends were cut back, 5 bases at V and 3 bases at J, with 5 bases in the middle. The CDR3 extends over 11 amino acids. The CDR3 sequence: CASSDRYEQYF. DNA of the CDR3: TGTGCCAGCAGCGACCGCTACGAGCAGTACTTC.

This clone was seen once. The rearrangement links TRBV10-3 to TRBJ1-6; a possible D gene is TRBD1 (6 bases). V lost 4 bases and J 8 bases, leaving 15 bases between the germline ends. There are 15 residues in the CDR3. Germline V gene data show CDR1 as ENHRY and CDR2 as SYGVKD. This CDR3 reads CAISGTGSRDSPLHF. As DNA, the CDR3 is TGTGCCATCAGTGGAACAGGGTCGAGGGATTCACCCCTCCACTTT.

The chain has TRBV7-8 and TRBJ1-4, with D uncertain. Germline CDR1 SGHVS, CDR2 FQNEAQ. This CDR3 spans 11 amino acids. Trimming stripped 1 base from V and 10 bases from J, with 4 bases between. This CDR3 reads CASSLVGKLFF. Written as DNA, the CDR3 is TGTGCCAGCAGCTTAGTCGGAAAACTGTTTTTT.

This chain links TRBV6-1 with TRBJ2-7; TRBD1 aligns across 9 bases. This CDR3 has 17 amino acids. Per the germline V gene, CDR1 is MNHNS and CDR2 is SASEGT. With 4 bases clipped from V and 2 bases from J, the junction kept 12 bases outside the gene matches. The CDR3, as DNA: TGTGCCAGCAGTGGGAACAGGGGGCGCGGTACCCCCTACGAGCAGTACTTC. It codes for CASSGNRGRGTPYEQYF.

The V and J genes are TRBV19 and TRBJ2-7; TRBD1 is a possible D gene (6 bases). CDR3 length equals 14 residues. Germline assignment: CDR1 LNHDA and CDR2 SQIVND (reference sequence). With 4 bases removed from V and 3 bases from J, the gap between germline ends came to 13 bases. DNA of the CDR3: TGTGCCAGTAGTAAGGGCAGGGGAGTCTACGAGCAGTACTTC. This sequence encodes CASSKGRGVYEQYF.

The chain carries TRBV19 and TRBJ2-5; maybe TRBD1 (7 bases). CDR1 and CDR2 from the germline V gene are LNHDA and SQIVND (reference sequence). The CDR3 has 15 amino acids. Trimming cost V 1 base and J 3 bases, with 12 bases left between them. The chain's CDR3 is CASSIGARGEETQYF. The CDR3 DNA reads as TGTGCCAGTAGTATAGGTGCCAGGGGGGAAGAGACCCAGTACTTC. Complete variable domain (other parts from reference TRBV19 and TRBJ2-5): DGGITQSPKYLFRKEGQNVTLSCEQNLNHDAMYWYRQDPGQGLRLIYYSQIVNDFQKGDIAEGYSVSREKKESFPLTVTSAQKNPTAFYLCASSIGARGEETQYFGPGTRLLVL.

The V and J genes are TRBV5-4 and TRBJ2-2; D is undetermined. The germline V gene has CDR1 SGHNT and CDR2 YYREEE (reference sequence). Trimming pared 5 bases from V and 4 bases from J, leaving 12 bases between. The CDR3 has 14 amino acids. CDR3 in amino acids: CASRNAEATGELFF. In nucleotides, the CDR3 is TGTGCCAGCAGAAATGCGGAAGCCACCGGGGAGCTGTTTTTT. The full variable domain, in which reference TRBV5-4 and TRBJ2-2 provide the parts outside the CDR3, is ETGVTQSPTHLIKTRGQQVTLRCSSQSGHNTVSWYQQALGQGPQFIFQYYREEENGRGNFPPRFSGLQFPNYSSELNVNALELDDSALYLCASRNAEATGELFFGEGSRLTVL.

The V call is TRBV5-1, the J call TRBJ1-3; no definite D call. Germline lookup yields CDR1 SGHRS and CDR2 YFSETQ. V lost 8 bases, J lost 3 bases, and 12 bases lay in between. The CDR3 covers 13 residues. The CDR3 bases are TGCGCCAGTGTTGCGGGCGATGGAAACACCATATATTTT. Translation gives CASVAGDGNTIYF. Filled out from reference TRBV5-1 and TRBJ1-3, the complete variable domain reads KAGVTQTPRYLIKTRGQQVTLSCSPISGHRSVSWYQQTPGQGLQFLFEYFSETQRNKGNFPGRFSGRQFSNSRSEMNVSTLELGDSALYLCASVAGDGNTIYFGEGSWLTVV.

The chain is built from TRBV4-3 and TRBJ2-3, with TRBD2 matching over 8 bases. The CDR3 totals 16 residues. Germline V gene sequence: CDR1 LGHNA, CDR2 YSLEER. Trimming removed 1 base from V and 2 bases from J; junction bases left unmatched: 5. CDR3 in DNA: TGCGCCAGCAGCCAAGGGGGCGGGGGGCACACAGATACGCAGTATTTT. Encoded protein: CASSQGGGGHTDTQYF.

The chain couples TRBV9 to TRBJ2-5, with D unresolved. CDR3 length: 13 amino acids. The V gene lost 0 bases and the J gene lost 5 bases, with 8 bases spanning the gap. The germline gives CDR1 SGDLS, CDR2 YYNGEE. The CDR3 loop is CASSVVPEETQYF. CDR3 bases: TGTGCCAGCAGCGTAGTCCCTGAGGAGACCCAGTACTTC.

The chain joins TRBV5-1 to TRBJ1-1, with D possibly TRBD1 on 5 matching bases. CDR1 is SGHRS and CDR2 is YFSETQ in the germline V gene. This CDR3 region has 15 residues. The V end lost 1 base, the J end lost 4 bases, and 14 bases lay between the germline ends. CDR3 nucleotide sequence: TGCGCCAGCAGCTTGAGTCAGGGCGGGGGCACTGAAGCTTTCTTT. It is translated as CASSLSQGGGTEAFF.

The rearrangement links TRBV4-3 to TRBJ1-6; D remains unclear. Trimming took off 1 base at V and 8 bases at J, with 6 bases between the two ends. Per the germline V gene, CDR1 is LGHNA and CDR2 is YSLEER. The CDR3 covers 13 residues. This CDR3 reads CASSQVRDSPLHF. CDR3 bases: TGCGCCAGCAGCCAAGTGAGGGATTCACCCCTCCACTTT.

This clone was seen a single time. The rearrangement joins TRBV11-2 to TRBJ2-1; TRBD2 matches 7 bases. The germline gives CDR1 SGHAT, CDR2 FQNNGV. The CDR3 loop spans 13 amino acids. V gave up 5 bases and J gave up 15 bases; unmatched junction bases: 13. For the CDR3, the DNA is TGTGCCAGCAGCCTAGCGGTTACGGGAGTTGTGTTCTTC. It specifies CASSLAVTGVVFF.

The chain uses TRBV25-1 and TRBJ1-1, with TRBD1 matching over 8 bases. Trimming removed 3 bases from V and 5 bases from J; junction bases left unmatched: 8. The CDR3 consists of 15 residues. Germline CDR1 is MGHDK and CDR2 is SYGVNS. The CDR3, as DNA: TGTGCCAGCAGTGATGCAGGGGGCTCGGGTACTGAAGCTTTCTTT. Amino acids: CASSDAGGSGTEAFF.

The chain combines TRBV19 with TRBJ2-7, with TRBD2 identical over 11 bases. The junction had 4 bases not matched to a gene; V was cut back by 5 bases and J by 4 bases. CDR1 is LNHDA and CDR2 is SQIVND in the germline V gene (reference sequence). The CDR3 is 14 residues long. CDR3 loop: CASSVLAGAYEQYF. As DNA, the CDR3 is TGTGCCAGTAGTGTACTAGCGGGGGCTTACGAGCAGTACTTC.

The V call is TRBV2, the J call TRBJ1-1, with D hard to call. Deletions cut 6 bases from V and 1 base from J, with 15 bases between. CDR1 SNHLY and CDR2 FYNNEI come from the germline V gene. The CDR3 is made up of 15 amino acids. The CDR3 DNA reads TGTGCCAGCAGCGATATCGGTCAGGCGAACACTGAAGCTTTCTTT. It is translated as CASSDIGQANTEAFF.

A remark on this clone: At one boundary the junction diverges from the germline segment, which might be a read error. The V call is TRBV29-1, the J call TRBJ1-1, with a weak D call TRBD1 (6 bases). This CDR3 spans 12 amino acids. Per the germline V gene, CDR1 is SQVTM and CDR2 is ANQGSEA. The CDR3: CSVQEGDTEAFF. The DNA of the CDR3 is TGCAGCGTTCAAGAGGGGGACACTGAAGCTTTCTTT.

The CDR3 here is CSAVDKQTQYF. The CDR3 DNA is TGCAGTGCAGTCGACAAGCAGACCCAGTACTTC. The chain links TRBV20-1 to TRBJ2-5; D is undetermined. This CDR3 is built from 11 residues. Trimming removed 6 bases from V and 6 bases from J, with 11 bases in between. The V gene's germline CDR1 is DFQATT and CDR2 SNEGSKA (reference sequence).

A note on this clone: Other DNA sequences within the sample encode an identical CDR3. The CDR3 protein is CAWSRDRGYEQYF. DNA for the CDR3: TGTGCCTGGAGCCGAGACAGGGGCTACGAGCAGTACTTC. V is TRBV30 and J is TRBJ2-7, with 8 bases matching TRBD1. CDR3 size: 13 residues. The germline V gene has CDR1 GTSNPN and CDR2 SVGIG (reference sequence). The V and J ends lost 3 bases and 3 bases, in that order; junction bases with no gene match: 4. Using reference TRBV30 and TRBJ2-7 for the parts outside the CDR3, the full variable domain is SQTIHQWPATLVQPVGSPLSLECTVEGTSNPNLYWYRQAAGRGLQLLFYSVGIGQISSEVPQNLSASRPQDRQFILSSKKLLLSDSGFYLCAWSRDRGYEQYFGPGTRLTVT.

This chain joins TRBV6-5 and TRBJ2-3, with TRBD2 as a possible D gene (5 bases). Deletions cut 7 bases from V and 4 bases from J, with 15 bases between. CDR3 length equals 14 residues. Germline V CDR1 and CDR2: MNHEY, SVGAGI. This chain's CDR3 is CASTRLQGSDTQYF. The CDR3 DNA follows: TGTGCCAGCACTAGACTACAAGGATCAGATACGCAGTATTTT.

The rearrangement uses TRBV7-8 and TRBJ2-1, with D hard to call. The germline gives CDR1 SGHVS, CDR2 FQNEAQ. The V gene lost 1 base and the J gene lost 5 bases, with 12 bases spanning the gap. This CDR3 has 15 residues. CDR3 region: CASSLDRNSDNEQFF. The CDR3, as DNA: TGTGCCAGCAGCTTAGATAGGAACAGTGACAATGAGCAGTTCTTC.

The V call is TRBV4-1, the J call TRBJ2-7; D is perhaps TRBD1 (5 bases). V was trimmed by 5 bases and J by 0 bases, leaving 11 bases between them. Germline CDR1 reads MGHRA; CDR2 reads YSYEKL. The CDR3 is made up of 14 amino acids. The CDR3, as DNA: TGCGCCAGCAGCTGGGGCGTGGGCTCCTACGAGCAGTACTTC. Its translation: CASSWGVGSYEQYF.

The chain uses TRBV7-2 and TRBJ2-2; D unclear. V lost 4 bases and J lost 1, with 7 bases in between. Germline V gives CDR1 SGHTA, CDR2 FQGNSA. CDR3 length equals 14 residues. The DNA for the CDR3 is TGTGCCAGCAGCTCGAGAGGGAACACCGGGGAGCTGTTTTTT. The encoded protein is CASSSRGNTGELFF.

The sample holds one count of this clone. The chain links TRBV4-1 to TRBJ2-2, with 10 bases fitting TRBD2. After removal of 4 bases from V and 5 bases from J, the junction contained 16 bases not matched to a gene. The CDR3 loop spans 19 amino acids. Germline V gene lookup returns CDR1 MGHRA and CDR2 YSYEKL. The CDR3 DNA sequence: TGCGCCAGCAGCCCGCGTGATGGAACTCTAGCGGGAGCGACCGGGGAGCTGTTTTTT. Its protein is CASSPRDGTLAGATGELFF.